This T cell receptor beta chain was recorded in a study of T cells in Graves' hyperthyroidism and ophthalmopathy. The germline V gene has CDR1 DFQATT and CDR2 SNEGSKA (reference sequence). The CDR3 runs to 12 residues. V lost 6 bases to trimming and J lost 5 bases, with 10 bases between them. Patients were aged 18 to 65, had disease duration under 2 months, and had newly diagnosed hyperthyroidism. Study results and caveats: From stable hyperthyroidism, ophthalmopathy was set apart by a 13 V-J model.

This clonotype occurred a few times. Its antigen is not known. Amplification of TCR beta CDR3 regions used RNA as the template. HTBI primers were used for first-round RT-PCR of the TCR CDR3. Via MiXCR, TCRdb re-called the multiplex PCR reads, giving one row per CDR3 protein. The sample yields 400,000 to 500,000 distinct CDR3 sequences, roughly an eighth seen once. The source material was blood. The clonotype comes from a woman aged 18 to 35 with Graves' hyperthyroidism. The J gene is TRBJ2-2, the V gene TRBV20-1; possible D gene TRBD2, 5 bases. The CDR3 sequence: CSAPRATGELFF. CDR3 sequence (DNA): TGCAGTGCGCCGAGGGCGACCGGGGAGCTGTTTTTT.